The source of this TCR beta chain is a study of T cells after yellow fever vaccination. The table lists this clonotype with a few counts. One entry per CDR3 protein, called by TCRdb with MiXCR from the 5' RACE reads. The sample lists some 320,000 distinct CDR3 sequences, roughly 4.3% seen once, with roughly a fifth in the top ten. The V and J ends lost 8 bases and 5 bases respectively, with 19 bases between them. Germline loops: CDR1 SGHTA, CDR2 FQGNSA. This CDR3 has 15 residues. The starting material was PBMCs, obtained 15 days after the yellow fever booster vaccination. V usage is TRBV7-2 and J usage is TRBJ1-5; TRBD1 might be the D (6 bases). The origin of this receptor is a young man who received the YFV17D yellow fever vaccine. CDR3 DNA sequence: TGTGCCAGCCAGAGAGAGGCCGGGGGGCATCAGCCCCAGCATTTT. Translated: CASQREAGGHQPQHF. The variable domain in full, with the rest retrieved from reference TRBV7-2 and TRBJ1-5, is GAGVSQSPSNKVTEKGKDVELRCDPISGHTALYWYRQSLGQGLEFLIYFQGNSAPDKSGLPSDRFSAERTGGSVSTLTIQRTQQEDSAVYLCASQREAGGHQPQHFGDGTRLSIL.